Presented here are 26 T cell receptor beta chains from one specimen sequenced in a study of CD8 T cells in ankylosing spondylitis. Each CDR3 protein is one row after TCRdb ran MiXCR on the 5' RACE reads. The data show about 170,000 distinct CDR3 sequences, about 18% seen once. Sequencing used blood, either unsorted or a sorted T cell fraction (not recorded which). The source is a male donor with ankylosing spondylitis or in good health (not recorded which).

This clonotype was observed a few times. The chain recombines TRBV30 with TRBJ2-3; unclear D gene. The CDR3 covers 11 residues. V gave up 2 bases and J gave up 2 bases, with 2 bases separating them. Germline CDR1 GTSNPN, CDR2 SVGIG (reference sequence). CDR3 region: CAWSITDTQYF. The CDR3 bases are TGTGCCTGGAGTATCACAGATACGCAGTATTTT.

This clonotype has a count of ten or more. The chain links TRBV20-1 to TRBJ2-7; D gene unclear. Germline assignment: CDR1 DFQATT and CDR2 SNEGSKA (reference sequence). V shed 2 bases and J shed 3 bases, with 14 bases lying between them. The CDR3 extends over 14 amino acids. CDR3 region: CSARLLQHNYEQYF. The CDR3 DNA is TGCAGTGCTAGATTACTACAGCACAACTACGAGCAGTACTTC.

This clonotype was seen at least ten times. The chain is built from TRBV18 and TRBJ2-1, with D possibly matching TRBD1 (6 bases). The CDR3 has 14 amino acids. The V and J ends lost 3 bases and 3 bases respectively, with 9 bases between them. Germline-derived CDR1 and CDR2 are KGHSH and LQKENI. CDR3: CASSPPGHYNEQFF. The CDR3, as DNA: TGTGCCAGCTCACCTCCGGGACACTACAATGAGCAGTTCTTC. Combining the CDR3 with reference TRBV18 and TRBJ2-1 gives the whole variable domain NAGVMQNPRHLVRRRGQEARLRCSPMKGHSHVYWYRQLPEEGLKFMVYLQKENIIDESGMPKERFSAEFPKEGPSILRIQQVVRGDSAAYFCASSPPGHYNEQFFGPGTRLTVL.

This clonotype was counted only a few times. This chain links TRBV11-2 with TRBJ2-5; 12 bases agree with TRBD2. J lost 4 bases, V lost 3 bases, and 6 bases had no gene match. The germline V gene encodes CDR1 SGHAT and CDR2 FQNNGV. The CDR3 covers 16 residues. CDR3 in DNA: TGTGCCAGCAGCTTTCTGACTAGCGGGAGCCGAGAGACCCAGTACTTC. Translating gives CASSFLTSGSRETQYF.

The gene calls are TRBV6-6 and TRBJ1-3; D is uncertain. CDR3 length: 13 residues. The ends were cut back, 4 bases at V and 4 bases at J, with 8 bases in the middle. Germline V CDR1 and CDR2: MNHNY, SVGAGI (reference sequence). The CDR3 DNA reads as TGTGCCAGCAGTTCTCCGGAGGGAAACACCATATATTTT. Amino acids: CASSSPEGNTIYF.

This clonotype was detected a few times. One end of the junction does not line up with germline, which may come from a read error. V and J are TRBV27 and TRBJ2-5; TRBD2 is a possible D gene (5 bases). This CDR3 spans 14 amino acids. Germline V gives CDR1 MNHEY, CDR2 SMNVEV (reference sequence). CDR3 residues: CVSGPRADQETQYF. CDR3 coding DNA: TGTGTCAGCGGCCCAAGAGCGGACCAAGAGACCCAGTACTTC.

The table lists this clonotype with many counts. The chain recombines TRBV18 with TRBJ2-2; 8 positions match TRBD1. The CDR3 is 16 amino acids. V was clipped by 2 bases and J by 1 base; unmatched bases: 3. Germline-derived CDR1 and CDR2 are KGHSH and LQKENI. The chain's CDR3 is CASSPTGTGNTGELFF. Written as DNA, the CDR3 is TGTGCCAGCTCACCAACCGGGACAGGGAACACCGGGGAGCTGTTTTTT.

The chain is built from TRBV7-9 and TRBJ2-3, with D unclear. From germline, CDR1 is SEHNR and CDR2 FQNEAQ (reference sequence). Trimming took 7 bases from V and 0 from J, leaving 17 bases between them. The CDR3 covers 16 residues. CDR3 residues: CASTQPMAGSTDTQYF. CDR3 in DNA: TGTGCCAGCACCCAACCTATGGCCGGGAGCACAGATACGCAGTATTTT.

In this sample, this clonotype turned up a few times. Relative to the germline gene, one junction end is altered; a read error may explain this. J is TRBJ2-7 and V is TRBV28; 7 positions match TRBD1. The V gene's germline CDR1 is MDHEN and CDR2 SYDVKM. CDR3 length: 13 residues. In DNA, the CDR3 is TGTGCCAGCAGTTTGAACCTCCGGGACAGCGGTTTCTTC. Translated, it gives CASSLNLRDSGFF.

V is TRBV10-3 and J is TRBJ2-1, with unresolved D. Germline V gene data show CDR1 as ENHRY and CDR2 as SYGVKD. This CDR3 comprises 13 residues. V was pared by 3 bases and J by 2 bases, with 5 bases between. In nucleotides, the CDR3 is TGTGCCATCAGTGACCCAACCTACAATGAGCAGTTCTTC. Translation gives CAISDPTYNEQFF.

This clonotype was detected ten times or more. This rearrangement joins TRBV28 to TRBJ1-1, with D possibly being TRBD1 (6 bases). CDR1 is MDHEN, CDR2 SYDVKM, per germline. V was shortened by 5 bases and J by 4 bases, with 17 bases between the two germline ends. This CDR3 contains 15 residues. DNA for the CDR3: TGTGCCAGCAGTCGGTTTGACGGGGGCATCACTGAAGCTTTCTTT. The encoded protein is CASSRFDGGITEAFF.

The rearrangement joins TRBV29-1 to TRBJ2-5; 7 bases agree with TRBD1. V was pared by 7 bases and J by 5 bases, with 10 bases of the junction left unmatched. The CDR3 is made up of 13 amino acids. Looked up from germline, CDR1 is SQVTM and CDR2 is ANQGSEA. In DNA form, the CDR3 reads TGCAGCGGGGTCGACAGGGTTGGCGAGACCCAGTACTTC. Its translation: CSGVDRVGETQYF.

The V call is TRBV12-3 or TRBV12-4, the J call TRBJ1-2; 7 nucleotides agree with TRBD1. V lost 6 bases, J lost 5 bases, and 3 bases stayed unmatched. The CDR3 is 12 amino acids. The CDR3 loop is CASRGTAYGYTF. The CDR3 DNA follows: TGTGCCAGCAGGGGGACAGCATATGGCTACACCTTC.

In the case of this clonotype: Possible read error: a much larger clone is one base away. The V and J genes are TRBV5-1 and TRBJ1-1; a possible D gene is TRBD1 (5 bases). V lost 3 bases and J 7 bases, leaving 16 bases between the germline ends. This CDR3 is 14 amino acids long. Germline CDR1 SGHRS, CDR2 YFSETQ. The CDR3 nucleotides read TGCGCCAGCAGCTCCCCCGGGGCGGACAATGAAGCTTTCTTT. This gives the protein CASSSPGADNEAFF.

This clonotype was counted only a few times. This rearrangement joins TRBV24-1 to TRBJ2-1; 11 nucleotides align to TRBD2. The CDR3 spans 14 residues. The J segment lost 6 bases and the V segment lost 7 bases, leaving 4 bases of the junction unmatched. The germline CDR1 and CDR2 sequences are KGHDR and SFDVKD. This CDR3 is CATSALAGVNEQFF. The CDR3 region has the DNA TGTGCCACCAGCGCACTAGCGGGAGTCAATGAGCAGTTCTTC.

The V and J genes are TRBV5-5 and TRBJ2-7, with 11 bases fitting TRBD1. J was trimmed by 5 bases and V by 7 bases; bases with no gene match: 5. The CDR3 runs 13 residues. Germline CDR1 SGHKS, CDR2 YYEKEE (reference sequence). As DNA, the CDR3 is TGTGCCAGCGGCCCGGGACAGGGGGACGAGCAGTACTTC. Its protein is CASGPGQGDEQYF.

In its sample, this clonotype was seen many times. The rearrangement joins TRBV5-1 to TRBJ1-4, with a weak D call TRBD1 (5 bases). Trimming took off 4 bases at V and 7 bases at J, with 14 bases between the two ends. The CDR3 runs to 14 residues. Germline V lookup: CDR1 SGHRS, CDR2 YFSETQ. The CDR3: CASSVQEGPEKLFF. DNA of the CDR3: TGCGCCAGCAGCGTACAGGAGGGGCCTGAAAAACTGTTTTTT.

This clonotype was found many times. This chain joins TRBV4-1 and TRBJ2-3; D uncertain. Germline CDR1 is MGHRA and CDR2 is YSYEKL. V was shortened by 3 bases and J by 0 bases, with 13 bases between the two germline ends. This CDR3 region has 16 residues. CDR3: CASSQRTRISTDTQYF. For the CDR3, the DNA is TGCGCCAGCAGCCAGCGAACACGCATTAGCACAGATACGCAGTATTTT.

The sample holds many counts of this clonotype. The chain uses TRBV28 and TRBJ2-5; D is unclear. With 1 base removed from V and 3 bases from J, the gap between germline ends came to 6 bases. Germline values: CDR1 MDHEN, CDR2 SYDVKM. The CDR3 has 13 amino acids. The CDR3 DNA is TGTGCCAGCAGTTTATCTGGGGAAGAGACCCAGTACTTC. Encoded protein: CASSLSGEETQYF.

This clonotype showed up just a few times. The J gene is TRBJ1-1, the V gene TRBV12-3 or TRBV12-4, with unresolved D. This CDR3 contains 12 residues. The V end lost 3 bases, the J end lost 5 bases, and 7 bases lay between the germline ends. CDR3 in amino acids: CASSLGWTEAFF. DNA of the CDR3: TGTGCCAGCAGTTTGGGTTGGACTGAAGCTTTCTTT.

This chain connects TRBV29-1 to TRBJ2-1, with 8 bases identical to TRBD2. Germline V gene sequence: CDR1 SQVTM, CDR2 ANQGSEA. The CDR3 is 14 amino acids. With 6 bases clipped from V and 0 bases from J, the junction kept 4 bases outside the gene matches. The CDR3 reads CSVLSGSSYNEQFF. Written as DNA, the CDR3 is TGCAGCGTCTTAAGCGGGAGCTCCTACAATGAGCAGTTCTTC.

This clonotype was detected ten times or more. J is TRBJ1-1 and V is TRBV6-2 or TRBV6-3; no definite D call. The CDR3 runs to 15 residues. Looked up from germline, CDR1 is MNHEY and CDR2 is SVGEGT. The ends were cut back, 4 bases at V and 2 bases at J, with 14 bases in the middle. Here the CDR3 reads CASSFTITGNTEAFF. CDR3 nucleotides: TGTGCCAGCAGTTTCACGATCACGGGAAACACTGAAGCTTTCTTT.

The CDR3 nucleotides read TGTGCCAGCAGCCAACAGGGACGAGGAGAAGCTTTCTTT. Its translation is CASSQQGRGEAFF. The rearrangement uses TRBV11-2 and TRBJ1-1; D perhaps matches TRBD1 (6 bases). Per germline, CDR1 SGHAT and CDR2 FQNNGV. Trimming took off 5 bases at V and 8 bases at J, with 15 bases between the two ends. The CDR3 has 13 residues.

This clonotype was counted many times. The rearrangement uses TRBV20-1 and TRBJ2-3, with TRBD2 identical over 8 bases. J gave up 4 bases and V 0 bases, and 9 bases lay outside the gene matches. CDR3 size: 16 residues. The germline V gene encodes CDR1 DFQATT and CDR2 SNEGSKA (reference sequence). In DNA, the CDR3 is TGCAGTGCTAGAGAGGGAGCGGGAGTACAGGCAGATACGCAGTATTTT. This sequence encodes CSAREGAGVQADTQYF.

About this clonotype itself: The junction does not match germline at one end; this may be a read error. The J gene is TRBJ2-2, the V gene TRBV9; D might be TRBD2 (6 bases). Germline V lookup: CDR1 SGDLS, CDR2 YYNGEE. The CDR3 loop spans 14 amino acids. The CDR3 DNA follows: TGTACCAGCAGCGCGACTAGGTACACCGGGGCGCTGTTTTTT. This gives the protein CTSSATRYTGALFF.

The chain links TRBV11-1 to TRBJ2-5; D not resolved. CDR1 SGHAT and CDR2 FQDESV come from the germline V gene (reference sequence). The V gene lost 6 bases and the J gene lost 3 bases, with 11 bases spanning the gap. CDR3 length: 13 residues. CDR3 loop: CASRPQRKETQYF. The CDR3 DNA reads as TGTGCCAGCAGACCTCAGAGAAAAGAGACCCAGTACTTC.